Below, one T cell receptor beta chain is given with its context. Its antigen is as yet unknown. Only in-frame clones appear in the TCRdb table, and some are missing; sequencing was by immunoSEQ multiplex PCR. Of a few million clones listed, approximately 94% were seen once; the top ten hold over 0.12%. Germline values: CDR1 SGHNT, CDR2 YENEEA. This CDR3 is 15 amino acids long. V lost 3 bases, J lost 4 bases, and 5 bases stayed unmatched. The sample is drawn from a study of shared clonotypes between healthy human individuals. Study-wide results and limits: Non-shared clonotypes displayed generation probabilities falling below those of clonotypes present in all four donors. What naive subsets generally showed was a larger estimated richness than memory subsets showed.

The study enrolled healthy HIV-negative adults without recent acute infections or vaccinations as donors. The origin of this receptor is a young man in good health. Material for sequencing was naive CD4+ T cells sorted from blood. The subset here: CD45RA+ positively selected. J is TRBJ2-1 and V is TRBV11-3; 8 bases are a match to TRBD2. CDR3 nucleotides: TGTGCCAGCAGCTTGGGCGGGGGGCCATACAATGAGCAGTTCTTC. Residues: CASSLGGGPYNEQFF.